This note documents a single T cell receptor beta chain sequence. This sample is part of a study of cytomegalovirus exposure and HLA in healthy donors. The CDR3 consists of 15 residues. With V trimmed by 6 bases and J by 5 bases, 11 bases remained unmatched. The germline V gene encodes CDR1 SGHRS and CDR2 YFSETQ. Vbeta (60) and Jbeta (13) primers were used in the PCR. TCRdb keeps only in-frame clones here, not all; method: immunoSEQ multiplex PCR. The repertoire includes about 130,000 clones, around 80% of them detected once, and around 7% sits in the top ten. This TCR derives from a man aged 35 to 55 in good health and CMV-seropositive. The V call is TRBV5-1, the J call TRBJ2-7, with 10 bases lining up with TRBD2. Sequencing input: PBMCs. The CDR3 sequence is CASIPGLAGVDEQYF. CDR3 bases: TGCGCCAGCATCCCAGGGCTAGCGGGAGTCGACGAGCAGTACTTC.